The next 17 T cell receptor beta chains were all read from a single sample in a study of blood T cells in healthy people across ages (dated by TCRdb to the mid-2010s). The receptor library was made with 5' RACE. Sequencing used an Illumina HiSeq 2500. The second PCR ran for roughly 7 to 11 cycles and used a J-beta primer mix along with a sample-barcoded 5' primer. The raw public reads went through TCRdb reprocessing: fastp at Q25, MiXCR clone calling, in-frame beta chains kept. Every CDR3 protein is listed once, alongside the most common genes and DNA of its rows. The sample contains fewer than 800,000 distinct CDR3 sequences, around 32% of them found a single time. The ten largest clones take up 15% of the sample. The specimen was blood. The receptors stem from a woman older than 75 in good health. Donor details come from another sample of the same person, matched by shared clones.

This clonotype showed up just a few times. One end of the junction is discordant with germline, which a read error may explain. The chain joins TRBV10-3 to TRBJ2-1; D is unclear. This CDR3 contains 12 residues. Germline-derived CDR1 and CDR2 are ENHRY and SYGVKD. For the CDR3, the DNA is TGTGCCGTCAGTGAGAACGCAGGCGAGCAGTTCTTC. This encodes CAVSENAGEQFF.

The chain uses TRBV5-1 and TRBJ2-1; D is perhaps TRBD2 (7 bases). In germline, CDR1 is SGHRS, CDR2 YFSETQ. The V gene lost 4 bases and the J gene lost 10 bases, with 21 bases spanning the gap. This CDR3 is built from 15 residues. CDR3 nucleotide sequence: TGCGCCAGCAGCCCTTTACAGGGAGGGTGTGGCGAGCAGTTCTTC. Translating it yields CASSPLQGGCGEQFF. Based on the CDR3 plus reference TRBV5-1 and TRBJ2-1, the full variable domain is KAGVTQTPRYLIKTRGQQVTLSCSPISGHRSVSWYQQTPGQGLQFLFEYFSETQRNKGNFPGRFSGRQFSNSRSEMNVSTLELGDSALYLCASSPLQGGCGEQFFGPGTRLTVL.

This chain connects TRBV7-6 to TRBJ1-4; 7 nucleotides align to TRBD1. Per the germline V gene, CDR1 is SGHVS and CDR2 is FNYEAQ. J was trimmed by 6 bases and V by 5 bases; bases with no gene match: 6. This CDR3 has 14 amino acids. CDR3 region: CASSRSGTDEKLFF. CDR3 nucleotide sequence: TGTGCCAGCAGCCGGAGTGGGACAGATGAAAAACTGTTTTTT.

Remarks on this clonotype: A read error may be the cause here, since a much bigger clone is one base away. This chain links TRBV6-1 with TRBJ2-1; D is perhaps TRBD1 or TRBD2 (6 bases each). The J call may be wrong; the DNA end is better matched by TRBJ2-7. This CDR3 is built from 15 residues. In germline, CDR1 is MNHNS, CDR2 SASEGT. DNA of the CDR3: TGTGCCAGCAGCAGAGGGGGGCCTTCCTACAATGAGCAGTACTTC. This encodes CASSRGGPSYNEQYF.

The table lists this clonotype with a few counts. The CDR3, as DNA: TGTGCCAGTAGTGCAACAAGGGAGACTGAAGCTTTCTTT. This translates into CASSATRETEAFF. The chain uses TRBV19 and TRBJ1-1; no definite D call. The CDR3 totals 13 residues. The V and J ends lost 5 bases and 5 bases respectively, with 12 bases between them. Germline CDR1 reads LNHDA; CDR2 reads SQIVND (reference sequence).

Of note for this clonotype: A junction end diverges from the germline sequence, so it may reflect a read error. This chain connects TRBV12-3 or TRBV12-4 to TRBJ2-3; D remains unclear. This CDR3 region has 13 residues. The CDR3: CASSLACADAQYF. The DNA for the CDR3 is TGTGCCAGCAGTTTAGCTTGCGCAGATGCGCAGTATTTT.

The chain uses TRBV20-1 and TRBJ2-7, with D hard to call. The CDR3 covers 13 residues. The germline V gene has CDR1 DFQATT and CDR2 SNEGSKA (reference sequence). V lost 4 bases to trimming and J lost 6 bases, with 16 bases between them. Written as DNA, the CDR3 is TGCAGTGCTATACGACCCGCGACGGCCGAGCAGTACTTC. Residues: CSAIRPATAEQYF.

The V call is TRBV20-1, the J call TRBJ2-7; 8 positions agree with TRBD2. Germline V CDR1 and CDR2: DFQATT, SNEGSKA (reference sequence). The CDR3 is made up of 14 amino acids. After removal of 7 bases from V and 2 bases from J, the junction contained 10 bases not matched to a gene. The CDR3 DNA sequence: TGCAGTGTGCAACCGGGACTAGGGACCTACGAGCAGTACTTC. This translates into CSVQPGLGTYEQYF.

This clonotype was detected a few times. V and J are TRBV7-7 and TRBJ1-1; a possible D gene is TRBD1 (6 bases). CDR1 and CDR2 (germline): SSHAT, FNYEAQ (reference sequence). V dropped 6 bases and J dropped 5 bases, with 10 bases sitting between them. The CDR3 is made up of 12 amino acids. DNA for the CDR3: TGTGCCAGCAGTAAGGGGGTTACTGAAGCTTTCTTT. It encodes CASSKGVTEAFF.

This clonotype was counted many times. V gene TRBV4-2 combines with J gene TRBJ2-1, with 9 bases identical to TRBD2. Germline V lookup: CDR1 LGHNA, CDR2 YNFKEQ. The V segment lost 5 bases and the J segment 8 bases; nucleotides outside the gene matches: 7. There are 14 residues in the CDR3. In DNA, the CDR3 is TGTGCCAGCAGCTTGGCGGGGGGGTCAGATGAGCAGTTCTTC. Translation: CASSLAGGSDEQFF.

Details on this clonotype: A much larger clone is a single base away; this may be a read error. The V call is TRBV7-9, the J call TRBJ1-2, with 10 bases identical to TRBD1. The CDR3 totals 14 residues. Germline V gives CDR1 SEHNR, CDR2 FQNEAQ (reference sequence). DNA of the CDR3: TGTGCCAACAGCTTAGTGGACAGGGGGGCTGGCTACACCTTC. Translated: CANSLVDRGAGYTF.

There are many counts of this clonotype. V gene TRBV7-3 combines with J gene TRBJ2-1, with TRBD2 identical over 11 bases. V gave up 5 bases and J gave up 0 bases; unmatched junction bases: 12. The V gene's germline CDR1 is SGHTA and CDR2 FQGTGA. This CDR3 spans 19 amino acids. CDR3 DNA: TGTGCCAGCAGCCGTACTAGCGGGGGCCTGGGCAGCTCCTACAATGAGCAGTTCTTC. Translating gives CASSRTSGGLGSSYNEQFF.

In its sample, this clonotype was seen a few times. This could be a read error, since a much larger clone is one nucleotide away. The V and J genes are TRBV7-2 and TRBJ2-3; D is perhaps TRBD1 (5 bases). This CDR3 comprises 13 residues. Germline V CDR1 and CDR2: SGHTA, FQGNSA. The CDR3 sequence: CASSPAATGTQYF. The CDR3 DNA reads TGTGCCAGCAGCCCGGCGGCCACAGGTACGCAGTATTTT.

This clonotype has a count of ten or more. V is TRBV7-9 and J is TRBJ1-2; no clear D. This CDR3 has 14 residues. Germline CDR1 and CDR2: SEHNR and FQNEAQ (reference sequence). V lost 6 bases, J lost 4 bases, and 15 bases lay in between. CDR3 DNA: TGTGCCAGCAGTCCCCCCGAAGGTAGCTATGGCTACACCTTC. This encodes CASSPPEGSYGYTF.

This clonotype was counted ten times or more. The chain is built from TRBV27 and TRBJ2-3, with a weak D call TRBD1 (6 bases). Germline values: CDR1 MNHEY, CDR2 SMNVEV (reference sequence). The CDR3 runs 17 residues. The V and J ends lost 4 bases and 4 bases respectively, with 21 bases between them. The CDR3 loop reads CASSSPRGGGQPDTQYF. The CDR3 coding sequence is TGTGCCAGCAGTTCCCCTCGGGGTGGGGGACAACCAGATACGCAGTATTTT.

This clonotype has only a few counts. The V call is TRBV5-4, the J call TRBJ1-6, with TRBD1 as a possible D gene (5 bases). The CDR3 runs 16 residues. Between the trimmed V and J ends, which lost 4 bases and 6 bases, there was a span of 17 bases. Germline assignment: CDR1 SGHNT and CDR2 YYREEE (reference sequence). The CDR3 DNA sequence: TGTGCCAGCAGCGCCGTCCCGGGACTCCTTAATTCACCCCTCCACTTT. Its translation: CASSAVPGLLNSPLHF.

In this sample, this clonotype turned up a few times. The junction and the germline gene differ at one end; a read error may be behind it. The chain uses TRBV12-3 or TRBV12-4 and TRBJ1-1; D remains ambiguous. CDR3 length: 14 amino acids. The CDR3 reads CARSLTGLNTEAFF. CDR3 coding DNA: TGTGCCCGCAGTTTAACGGGGTTAAACACTGAAGCTTTCTTT.